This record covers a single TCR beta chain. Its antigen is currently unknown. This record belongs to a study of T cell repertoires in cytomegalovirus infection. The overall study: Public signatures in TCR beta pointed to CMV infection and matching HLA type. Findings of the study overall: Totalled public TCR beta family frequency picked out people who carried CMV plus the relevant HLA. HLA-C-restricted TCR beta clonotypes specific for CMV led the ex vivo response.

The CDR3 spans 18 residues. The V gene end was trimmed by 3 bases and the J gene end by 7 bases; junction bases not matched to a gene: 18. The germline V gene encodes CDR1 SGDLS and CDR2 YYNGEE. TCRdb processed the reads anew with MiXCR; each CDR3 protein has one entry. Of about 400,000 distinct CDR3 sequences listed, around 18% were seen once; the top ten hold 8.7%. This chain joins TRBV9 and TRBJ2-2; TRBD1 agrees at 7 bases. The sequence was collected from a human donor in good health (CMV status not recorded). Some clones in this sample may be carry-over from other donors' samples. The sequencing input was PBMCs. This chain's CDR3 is CASSDPNLPLQGRGELFF. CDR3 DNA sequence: TGTGCCAGCAGCGACCCAAATCTCCCACTACAGGGGCGCGGGGAGCTGTTTTTT.